This entry describes one TCR beta chain. The sample belongs to a study of blood T cell repertoires in COVID-19. Study-level background: From the United States, Italy and Spain came samples of acute and convalescent COVID-19. PBMCs, B-cell-depleted T cells, or T cells provided the cDNA or gDNA that made up the material.

Original handling: For nucleated cells, counts were estimated from reference gene primer amplification. Using immunoSEQ multiplex PCR, the repertoire was profiled, and TCRdb retains in-frame clones only, with some absent. V and J calls and clone size follow that table, whereas D and trimming were derived from the DNA. This sample has 150,000 to 200,000 clones, with just over 85% found just once. Germline V gene sequence: CDR1 MNHEY, CDR2 SVGAGI. Losses at the gene ends were 5 bases for V and 1 base for J; bases not matched to a gene: 1. The CDR3 is made up of 14 amino acids. The sequenced sample consisted of peripheral blood. This TCR derives from a man aged 60 to 75 with acute or convalescent COVID-19. The V call is TRBV6-5, the J call TRBJ2-5, with 10 bases fitting TRBD1. The CDR3 region is CASSRQGAQETQYF. The CDR3 nucleotides are TGTGCCAGCAGTAGACAGGGGGCCCAAGAGACCCAGTACTTC.